Included here is one T cell receptor beta chain sequence, with context. Its matching antigen is unknown. This sample's time point: 20-29 weeks after completion of therapy. CDR1 is SGDLS, CDR2 YYNGEE, per germline. Trimming left V 1 base short and J 0 bases short, with 7 bases between. The CDR3 is 14 amino acids. The record originates from a study of T cell therapy after organ transplantation. This table comes from immunoSEQ multiplex PCR, and its TCRdb copy is limited to in-frame clones, with some not included. In the table there are 15,000 to 20,000 clones, 65% to 90% of which are singletons. The TCR was taken from a human patient who had received a solid organ transplant and had CMV disease. Some T cells could come from the graft donor. This specimen was CD8+ T cells from blood, taken after autologous CMV-specific T cell therapy. The chain couples TRBV9 to TRBJ1-1, with no clear D. CDR3 sequence: CASSVRGLNTEAFF. CDR3 nucleotides: TGTGCCAGCAGCGTACGGGGTTTGAACACTGAAGCTTTCTTT.